The 15 T cell receptor beta chains reported below all come from one sample, sequenced in a study of cytomegalovirus exposure and HLA in healthy donors. PCR primers comprised 60 Vbeta and 13 Jbeta primers. TCRdb's table, derived via immunoSEQ multiplex PCR, lists solely in-frame clones and lacks some. The listing records roughly 120,000 clones. Sequenced input: PBMCs. The receptors originated from a man in his forties or fifties in good health and CMV-seronegative.

This chain links TRBV19 with TRBJ1-5; the match to TRBD1 covers 7 bases. Germline values: CDR1 LNHDA, CDR2 SQIVND (reference sequence). The CDR3 is 15 residues long. V dropped 5 bases and J dropped 4; count of bases not matched to a gene: 8. The chain's CDR3 is CASSGPGGRNQPQHF. In DNA form, the CDR3 reads TGTGCCAGTAGTGGACCAGGGGGAAGAAATCAGCCCCAGCATTTT.

The chain employs TRBV5-4 and TRBJ2-5; 9 bases are a match to TRBD1. Germline assignment: CDR1 SGHNT and CDR2 YYREEE (reference sequence). The trim removed 3 bases at V and 5 bases at J, leaving 5 bases unmatched. The CDR3 contains 14 residues. CDR3 protein: CASSSTGGDETQYF. As DNA, the CDR3 is TGTGCCAGCAGCTCTACAGGGGGCGACGAGACCCAGTACTTC.

The CDR3 region has the DNA TGTGCCAGCGGGAGCTCCTACGAGCAGTACTTC. This encodes CASGSSYEQYF. The J gene is TRBJ2-7, the V gene TRBV28; D is perhaps TRBD2 (5 bases). The V gene lost 8 bases and the J gene lost 0 bases, with 5 bases spanning the gap. The CDR3 is 11 residues long. Germline CDR1 and CDR2: MDHEN and SYDVKM.

The chain carries TRBV18 and TRBJ2-6, with TRBD1 matching 11 bases. V trimming: 6 bases; J trimming: 0 bases; junction bases outside the gene matches: 7. This CDR3 comprises 18 residues. Germline CDR1 reads KGHSH; CDR2 reads LQKENI. In DNA form, the CDR3 reads TGTGCCAGCTCCGCTGGACAGGGGGCGAGCTCTGGGGCCAACGTCCTGACTTTC. The encoded protein is CASSAGQGASSGANVLTF.

The chain is built from TRBV7-2 and TRBJ1-2, with 7 bases identical to TRBD1. V dropped 5 bases and J dropped 7; count of bases not matched to a gene: 10. The CDR3 is made up of 14 amino acids. CDR1 is SGHTA, CDR2 FQGNSA, per germline. CDR3 sequence reads: CASSPRGRTGGYTF. As DNA, the CDR3 is TGTGCCAGCAGCCCAAGGGGGCGGACCGGTGGCTACACCTTC.

The chain combines TRBV25-1 with TRBJ2-7; D is perhaps TRBD2 (5 bases). The CDR3 contains 15 residues. Trimming took 3 bases from V and 2 from J, leaving 14 bases between them. Germline CDR1 and CDR2: MGHDK and SYGVNS. The DNA for the CDR3 is TGTGCCAGCAGTGATCCCGGAGGCCCAACCTACGAGCAGTACTTC. This encodes CASSDPGGPTYEQYF.

Remarks on this clone: An end of the junction does not agree with germline; a read error may underlie this. The chain is built from TRBV6-5 and TRBJ2-4; TRBD1 aligns across 8 bases. The CDR3 sequence is 13 residues long. The germline CDR1 and CDR2 sequences are MNHEY and SVGAGI. In nucleotides, the CDR3 is TGTGCCAGCGCAGGGGGCAAGGGAAACGTTCAGTACTTC. Amino acid sequence: CASAGGKGNVQYF.

To note about this clone: The sample holds other DNA sequences that translate to the same CDR3. The rearrangement joins TRBV5-4 to TRBJ1-5; D perhaps matches TRBD1 (6 bases). Germline loops: CDR1 SGHNT, CDR2 YYREEE (reference sequence). The CDR3 is 14 residues long. V lost 2 bases to trimming and J lost 4 bases, with 10 bases between them. The CDR3 DNA sequence: TGTGCCAGCAGCTTAGGGGGGGGGAATCAGCCCCAGCATTTT. This codes for CASSLGGGNQPQHF.

The rearrangement links TRBV5-1 to TRBJ2-7; 8 bases agree with TRBD2. Losses at the gene ends were 5 bases for V and 5 bases for J; bases not matched to a gene: 9. CDR3 length equals 14 residues. Germline-derived CDR1 and CDR2 are SGHRS and YFSETQ. The CDR3 DNA follows: TGCGCCAGCAGATTAGCGGGGCTGGCCGACGAGCAGTACTTC. Translating it yields CASRLAGLADEQYF.

The V gene is TRBV5-5, the J gene TRBJ1-2; TRBD1 matches 7 bases. The CDR3 has 15 residues. V lost 0 bases to trimming and J lost 8 bases; unmatched junction nucleotides: 10. Germline V gene sequence: CDR1 SGHKS, CDR2 YYEKEE (reference sequence). The CDR3 DNA sequence: TGTGCCAGCAGCTTGGCCCGGGGCAGGGGGTTGGGCTACACCTTC. Its protein is CASSLARGRGLGYTF.

The chain combines TRBV5-4 with TRBJ2-7; 8 nucleotides agree with TRBD2. The CDR3 has 16 residues. In germline, CDR1 is SGHNT, CDR2 YYREEE (reference sequence). V was pared by 0 bases and J by 2 bases, with 7 bases of the junction left unmatched. CDR3: CASSLGGVAGTYEQYF. CDR3 DNA: TGTGCCAGCAGCTTGGGAGGGGTAGCGGGGACCTACGAGCAGTACTTC. Using reference TRBV5-4 and TRBJ2-7 for the parts outside the CDR3, the full variable domain is ETGVTQSPTHLIKTRGQQVTLRCSSQSGHNTVSWYQQALGQGPQFIFQYYREEENGRGNFPPRFSGLQFPNYSSELNVNALELDDSALYLCASSLGGVAGTYEQYFGPGTRLTVT.

The chain is built from TRBV7-9 and TRBJ1-5; 8 nucleotides match TRBD1. The CDR3 loop spans 15 amino acids. Germline V lookup: CDR1 SEHNR, CDR2 FQNEAQ (reference sequence). Trimming at V came to 3 bases and at J to 2 bases, leaving 3 bases not matched to a gene. The chain's CDR3 is CASSFQQGGNQPQHF. The CDR3 bases are TGTGCCAGCAGCTTCCAACAGGGGGGCAATCAGCCCCAGCATTTT.

The chain uses TRBV19 and TRBJ1-2; 10 nucleotides line up with TRBD1. V trimming: 4 bases; J trimming: 2 bases; junction bases outside the gene matches: 4. This CDR3 contains 15 residues. The germline V gene has CDR1 LNHDA and CDR2 SQIVND (reference sequence). The CDR3 DNA sequence: TGTGCCAGTAGTACAAGGACAGGGGGGAACTATGGCTACACCTTC. It translates to CASSTRTGGNYGYTF.

The rearrangement links TRBV7-9 to TRBJ2-1; TRBD2 is a possible D gene (6 bases). The CDR3 sequence is 16 residues long. Between the trimmed V and J ends, which lost 0 bases and 4 bases, there was a span of 13 bases. In germline, CDR1 is SEHNR, CDR2 FQNEAQ (reference sequence). The CDR3: CASSLAGGAAYNEQFF. The CDR3, as DNA: TGTGCCAGCAGCTTAGCGGGAGGAGCGGCTTACAATGAGCAGTTCTTC. Together with reference TRBV7-9 and TRBJ2-1, the CDR3 gives the full variable domain: DTGVSQNPRHKITKRGQNVTFRCDPISEHNRLYWYRQTLGQGPEFLTYFQNEAQLEKSRLLSDRFSAERPKGSFSTLEIQRTEQGDSAMYLCASSLAGGAAYNEQFFGPGTRLTVL.

The chain's CDR3 is CASSEVVNTGELFF. In DNA form, the CDR3 reads TGTGCCAGCAGTGAAGTAGTGAACACCGGGGAGCTGTTTTTT. The chain joins TRBV6-1 to TRBJ2-2; D is ambiguous. CDR1 is MNHNS, CDR2 SASEGT, per germline. The V end was cut by 1 base, the J end by 1 base, with 4 bases between. There are 14 residues in the CDR3.